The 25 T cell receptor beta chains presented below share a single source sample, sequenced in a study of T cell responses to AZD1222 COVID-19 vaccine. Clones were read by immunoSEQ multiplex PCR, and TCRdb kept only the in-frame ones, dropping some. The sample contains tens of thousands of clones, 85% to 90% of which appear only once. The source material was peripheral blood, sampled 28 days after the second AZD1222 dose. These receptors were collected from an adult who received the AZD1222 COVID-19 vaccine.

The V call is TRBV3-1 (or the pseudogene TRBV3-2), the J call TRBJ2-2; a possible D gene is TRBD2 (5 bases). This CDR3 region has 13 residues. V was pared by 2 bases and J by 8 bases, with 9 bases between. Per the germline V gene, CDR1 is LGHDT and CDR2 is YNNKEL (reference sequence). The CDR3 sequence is CASSQNSAGELFF. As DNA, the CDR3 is TGTGCCAGCAGCCAAAATAGCGCTGGGGAGCTGTTTTTT.

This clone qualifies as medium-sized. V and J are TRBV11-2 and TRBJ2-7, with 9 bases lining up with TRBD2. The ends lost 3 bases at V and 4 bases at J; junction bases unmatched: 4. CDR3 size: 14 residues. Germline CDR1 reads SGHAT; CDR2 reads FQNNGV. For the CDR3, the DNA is TGTGCCAGCAGCTTTGGCGGGGGGGCTTACGAGCAGTACTTC. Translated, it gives CASSFGGGAYEQYF.

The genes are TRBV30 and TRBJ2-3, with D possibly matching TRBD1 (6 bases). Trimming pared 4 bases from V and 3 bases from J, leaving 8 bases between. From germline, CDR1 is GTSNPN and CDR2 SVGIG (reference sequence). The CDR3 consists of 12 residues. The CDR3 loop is CAWTGVTDTQYF. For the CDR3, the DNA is TGTGCCTGGACAGGGGTTACAGATACGCAGTATTTT. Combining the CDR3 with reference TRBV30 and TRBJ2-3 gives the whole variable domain SQTIHQWPATLVQPVGSPLSLECTVEGTSNPNLYWYRQAAGRGLQLLFYSVGIGQISSEVPQNLSASRPQDRQFILSSKKLLLSDSGFYLCAWTGVTDTQYFGPGTRLTVL.

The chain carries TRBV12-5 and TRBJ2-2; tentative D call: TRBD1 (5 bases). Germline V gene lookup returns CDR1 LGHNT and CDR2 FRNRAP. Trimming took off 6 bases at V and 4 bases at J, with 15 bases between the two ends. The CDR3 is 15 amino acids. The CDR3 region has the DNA TGTGCTAGTGGCCTCCCAGGGATGGGCACCGGGGAGCTGTTTTTT. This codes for CASGLPGMGTGELFF.

CDR3 region: CASSQERGTDYGYTF. As DNA, the CDR3 is TGCGCCAGCAGCCAAGAGCGAGGGACCGACTATGGCTACACCTTC. The chain joins TRBV4-1 to TRBJ1-2, with D possibly TRBD1 on 5 matching bases. Germline values: CDR1 MGHRA, CDR2 YSYEKL. The CDR3 length is 15 residues. V was shortened by 0 bases and J by 3 bases, with 11 bases between the two germline ends.

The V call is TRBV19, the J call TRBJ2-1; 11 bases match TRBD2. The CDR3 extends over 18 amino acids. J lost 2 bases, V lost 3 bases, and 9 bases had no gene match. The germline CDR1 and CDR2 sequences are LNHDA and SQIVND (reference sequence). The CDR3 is CASSISRTGLAAYNEQFF. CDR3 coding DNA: TGTGCCAGTAGTATCTCCCGGACGGGACTAGCGGCCTACAATGAGCAGTTCTTC.

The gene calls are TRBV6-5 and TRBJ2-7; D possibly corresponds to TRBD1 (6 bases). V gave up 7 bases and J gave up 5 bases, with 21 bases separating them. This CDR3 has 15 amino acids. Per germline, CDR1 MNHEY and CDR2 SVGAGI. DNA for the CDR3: TGTGCCAGCACTTCTGGGAAGGGGGATTCCCACGAGCAGTACTTC. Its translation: CASTSGKGDSHEQYF.

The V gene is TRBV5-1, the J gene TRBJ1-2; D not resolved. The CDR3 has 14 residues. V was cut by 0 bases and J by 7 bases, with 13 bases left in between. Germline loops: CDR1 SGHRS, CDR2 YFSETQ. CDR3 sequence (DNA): TGCGCCAGCAGCTTGGGTTCGGGTGCTGGTGGCTACACCTTC. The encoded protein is CASSLGSGAGGYTF.

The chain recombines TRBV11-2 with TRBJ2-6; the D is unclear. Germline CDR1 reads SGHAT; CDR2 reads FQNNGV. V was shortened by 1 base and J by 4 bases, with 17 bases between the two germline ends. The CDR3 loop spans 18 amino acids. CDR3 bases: TGTGCCAGCAGCTTAGGTCTTACATTAGATCTGGGGGCCAACGTCCTGACTTTC. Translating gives CASSLGLTLDLGANVLTF.

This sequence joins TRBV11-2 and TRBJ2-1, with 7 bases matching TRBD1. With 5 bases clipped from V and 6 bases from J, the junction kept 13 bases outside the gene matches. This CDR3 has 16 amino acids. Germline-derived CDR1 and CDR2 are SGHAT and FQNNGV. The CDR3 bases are TGTGCCAGCAGCGTACCCGGGACAGAGGAGATCAATGAGCAGTTCTTC. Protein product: CASSVPGTEEINEQFF.

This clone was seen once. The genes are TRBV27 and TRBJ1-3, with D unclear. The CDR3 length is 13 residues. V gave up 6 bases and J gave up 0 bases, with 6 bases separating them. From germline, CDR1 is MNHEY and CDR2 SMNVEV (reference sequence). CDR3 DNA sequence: TGTGCCAGCAGCCCCCGCTCTGGAAACACCATATATTTT. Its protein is CASSPRSGNTIYF.

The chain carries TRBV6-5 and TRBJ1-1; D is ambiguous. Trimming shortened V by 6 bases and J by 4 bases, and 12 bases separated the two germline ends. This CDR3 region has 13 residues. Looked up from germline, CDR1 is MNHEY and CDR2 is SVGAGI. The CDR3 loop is CASSSGSSTEAFF. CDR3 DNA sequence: TGTGCCAGCAGCTCGGGGAGCTCCACTGAAGCTTTCTTT.

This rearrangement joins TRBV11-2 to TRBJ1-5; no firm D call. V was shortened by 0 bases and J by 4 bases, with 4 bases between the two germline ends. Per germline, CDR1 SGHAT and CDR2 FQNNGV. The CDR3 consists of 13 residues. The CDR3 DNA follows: TGTGCCAGCAGCTTAGACCGAAATCAGCCCCAGCATTTT. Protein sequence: CASSLDRNQPQHF.

The CDR3 DNA reads as TGTGCCAGCAGCGTAGGAGGAGCCGAGCAGTTCTTC. This gives the protein CASSVGGAEQFF. V and J are TRBV9 and TRBJ2-1, with D uncertain. The V gene lost 0 bases and the J gene lost 10 bases, with 8 bases spanning the gap. From germline, CDR1 is SGDLS and CDR2 YYNGEE. The CDR3 spans 12 residues.

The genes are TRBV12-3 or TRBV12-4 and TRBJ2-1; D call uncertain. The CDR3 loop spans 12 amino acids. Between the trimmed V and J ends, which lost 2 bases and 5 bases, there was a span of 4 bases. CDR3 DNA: TGTGCCAGCAGTTTACAGCACAATGAGCAGTTCTTC. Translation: CASSLQHNEQFF.

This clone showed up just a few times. The CDR3 reads CSAWGGTNTEAFF. Written as DNA, the CDR3 is TGCAGCGCCTGGGGGGGTACGAACACTGAAGCTTTCTTT. The genes are TRBV29-1 and TRBJ1-1; D possibly corresponds to TRBD1 (5 bases). CDR1 and CDR2 (germline): SQVTM, ANQGSEA. CDR3 length: 13 residues. The V end was cut by 7 bases, the J end by 1 base, with 13 bases between.

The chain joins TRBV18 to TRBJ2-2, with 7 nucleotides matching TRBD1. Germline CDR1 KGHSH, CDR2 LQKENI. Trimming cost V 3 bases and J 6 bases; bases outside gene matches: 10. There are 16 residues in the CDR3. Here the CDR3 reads CASSPRRQGGSGELFF. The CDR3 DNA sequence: TGTGCCAGCTCACCGAGGAGACAGGGCGGGTCCGGGGAGCTGTTTTTT.

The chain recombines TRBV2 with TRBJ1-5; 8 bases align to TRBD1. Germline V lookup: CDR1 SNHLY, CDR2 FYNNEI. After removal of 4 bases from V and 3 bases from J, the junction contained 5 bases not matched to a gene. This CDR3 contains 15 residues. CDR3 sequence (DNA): TGTGCCAGCAGTGCCCAGGGGGCGGACAATCAGCCCCAGCATTTT. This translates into CASSAQGADNQPQHF.

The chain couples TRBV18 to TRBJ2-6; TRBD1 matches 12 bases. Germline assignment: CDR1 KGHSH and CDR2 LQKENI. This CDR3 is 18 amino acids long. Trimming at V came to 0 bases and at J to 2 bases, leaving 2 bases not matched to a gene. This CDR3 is CASSPPGTGGAGANVLTF. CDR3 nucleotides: TGTGCCAGCTCACCACCCGGGACAGGGGGCGCTGGGGCCAACGTCCTGACTTTC.

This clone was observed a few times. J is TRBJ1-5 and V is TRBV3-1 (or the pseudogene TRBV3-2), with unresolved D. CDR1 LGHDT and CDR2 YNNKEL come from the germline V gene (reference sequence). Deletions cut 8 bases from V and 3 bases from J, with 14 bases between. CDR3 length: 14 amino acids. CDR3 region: CASSSGRVNQPQHF. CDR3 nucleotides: TGTGCCAGCTCCTCCGGGAGGGTCAATCAGCCCCAGCATTTT.

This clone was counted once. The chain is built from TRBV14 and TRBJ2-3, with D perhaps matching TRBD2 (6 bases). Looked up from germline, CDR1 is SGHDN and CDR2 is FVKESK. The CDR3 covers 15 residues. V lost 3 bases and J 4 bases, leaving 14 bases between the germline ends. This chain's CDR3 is CASSHRAGGPDTQYF. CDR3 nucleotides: TGTGCCAGCAGCCATCGAGCGGGTGGGCCAGATACGCAGTATTTT. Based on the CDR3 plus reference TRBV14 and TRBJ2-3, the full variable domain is EAGVTQFPSHSVIEKGQTVTLRCDPISGHDNLYWYRRVMGKEIKFLLHFVKESKQDESGMPNNRFLAERTGGTYSTLKVQPAELEDSGVYFCASSHRAGGPDTQYFGPGTRLTVL.

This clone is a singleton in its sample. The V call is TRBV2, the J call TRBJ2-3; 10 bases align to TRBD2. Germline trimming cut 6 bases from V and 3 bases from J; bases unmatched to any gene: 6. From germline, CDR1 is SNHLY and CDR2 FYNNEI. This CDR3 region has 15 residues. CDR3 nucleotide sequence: TGTGCCAGCAGCCCCAAACTAGCGGGGACAGATACGCAGTATTTT. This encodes CASSPKLAGTDTQYF.

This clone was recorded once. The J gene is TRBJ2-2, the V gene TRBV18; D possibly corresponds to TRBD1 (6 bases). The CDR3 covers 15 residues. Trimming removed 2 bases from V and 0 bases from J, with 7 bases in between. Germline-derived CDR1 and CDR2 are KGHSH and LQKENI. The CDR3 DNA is TGTGCCAGCTCACCAAGGGGGACGAACACCGGGGAGCTGTTTTTT. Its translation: CASSPRGTNTGELFF.

The CDR3 sequence is CASSSTTGRGNTIYF. CDR3 bases: TGCGCCAGCAGCTCCACGACAGGCCGTGGAAACACCATATATTTT. The chain combines TRBV5-1 with TRBJ1-3, with D possibly TRBD1 on 6 matching bases. Trimming stripped 3 bases from V and 3 bases from J, with 13 bases between. Germline-derived CDR1 and CDR2 are SGHRS and YFSETQ. This CDR3 has 15 amino acids.

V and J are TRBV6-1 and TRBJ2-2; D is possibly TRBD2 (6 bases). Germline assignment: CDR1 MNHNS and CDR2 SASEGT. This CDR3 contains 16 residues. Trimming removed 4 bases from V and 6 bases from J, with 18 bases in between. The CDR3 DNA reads TGTGCCAGCAGTGGTGGCGGGGCGTCGGGGGCCGGGGAGCTGTTTTTT. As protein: CASSGGGASGAGELFF.